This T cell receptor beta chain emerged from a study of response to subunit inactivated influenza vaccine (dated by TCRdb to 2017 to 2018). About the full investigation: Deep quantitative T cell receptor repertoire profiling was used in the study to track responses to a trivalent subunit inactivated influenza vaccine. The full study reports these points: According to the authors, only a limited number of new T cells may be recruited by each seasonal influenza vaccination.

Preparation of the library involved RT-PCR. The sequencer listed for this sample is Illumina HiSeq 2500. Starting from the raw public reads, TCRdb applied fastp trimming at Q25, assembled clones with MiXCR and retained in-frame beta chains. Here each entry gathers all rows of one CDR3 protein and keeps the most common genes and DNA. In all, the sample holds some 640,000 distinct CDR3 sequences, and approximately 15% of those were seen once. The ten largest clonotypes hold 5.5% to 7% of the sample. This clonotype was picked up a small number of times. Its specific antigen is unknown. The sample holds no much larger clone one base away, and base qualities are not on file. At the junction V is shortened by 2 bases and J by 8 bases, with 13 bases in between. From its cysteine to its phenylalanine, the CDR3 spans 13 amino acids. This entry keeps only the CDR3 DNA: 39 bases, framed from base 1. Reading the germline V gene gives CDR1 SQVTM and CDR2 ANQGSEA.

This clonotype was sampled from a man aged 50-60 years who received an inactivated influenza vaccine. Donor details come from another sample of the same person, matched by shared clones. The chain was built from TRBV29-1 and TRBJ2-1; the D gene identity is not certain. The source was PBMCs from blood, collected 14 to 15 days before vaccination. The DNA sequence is TGCAGCGTTGAATGGGCCCCGTTCGATGAGCAGTTCTTC. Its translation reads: CSVEWAPFDEQFF.